The text below deals with one T cell receptor (beta chain). The sample originates from a study of blood T cell repertoires in COVID-19. At the level of the study: From the United States, Italy and Spain came samples of acute and convalescent COVID-19. PBMCs, B-cell-depleted T cells, or T cells were the source of the cDNA or gDNA that made up the material.

The CDR3 loop spans 14 amino acids. With 3 bases removed from V and 2 bases from J, the gap between germline ends came to 10 bases. Per germline, CDR1 WSHSY and CDR2 SAAADI. Measured with immunoSEQ multiplex PCR; TCRdb has only the in-frame clones, and not every one. This sample has approximately 260,000 clones; roughly three quarters occur once, and the top ten carry approximately 4%. The sequenced sample was peripheral blood. The TCR originated in a woman aged 35 to 49 with active or convalescent COVID-19. The rearrangement joins TRBV10-2 to TRBJ1-2; perhaps TRBD1 as D (6 bases). Here the CDR3 DNA reads TGCGCCAGCAGTGACCAGGGGACGAACTATGGCTACACCTTC. Its protein product is CASSDQGTNYGYTF.